A selection of T cell receptor beta chains follows, all from one sample in a study of cytomegalovirus exposure and HLA in healthy donors. TCRdb's copy holds only in-frame clones and misses some; the assay was immunoSEQ multiplex PCR. The sample shows approximately 150,000 clones, 77% of them seen only once. The source material was PBMCs. The origin of the receptors is a female donor in good health and CMV-seronegative. Both conserved end residues are trimmed from each CDR3.

CDR3 protein: ASSVDRGNNSPLH; J gene: TRBJ1-6; V gene: TRBV5-1
CDR3 protein: ASSYSPRDWTYEQY; J gene: TRBJ2-7; V gene: TRBV6-5
CDR3 protein: ASSSLQGPQGYT; J gene: TRBJ1-2; V gene: TRBV7-3
CDR3 protein: ASSGIGHGAGNTIY; J gene: TRBJ1-3; V gene: TRBV9
CDR3 protein: ATSGGTGGGEKLF; J gene: TRBJ1-4; V gene: TRBV15
CDR3 protein: ASCSGGVEGYT; J gene: TRBJ1-2; V gene: TRBV28
CDR3 protein: ASSVVGGSITDTQY; J gene: TRBJ2-3; V gene: TRBV9
CDR3 protein: ASSSPWGGAVLQY; J gene: TRBJ2-4; V gene: TRBV5-6
CDR3 protein: ASSSRGRTGTGAVQY; J gene: TRBJ2-7; V gene: TRBV7-8
CDR3 protein: AWKGGTNGELF; J gene: TRBJ2-2; V gene: TRBV30
CDR3 protein: ASSAVGGRGGEQY; J gene: TRBJ2-7; V gene: TRBV6-1
CDR3 protein: ASSFHPQGGETQY; J gene: TRBJ2-5; V gene: TRBV27
CDR3 protein: ASSLDFGGPPF; J gene: TRBJ2-1; V gene: TRBV28